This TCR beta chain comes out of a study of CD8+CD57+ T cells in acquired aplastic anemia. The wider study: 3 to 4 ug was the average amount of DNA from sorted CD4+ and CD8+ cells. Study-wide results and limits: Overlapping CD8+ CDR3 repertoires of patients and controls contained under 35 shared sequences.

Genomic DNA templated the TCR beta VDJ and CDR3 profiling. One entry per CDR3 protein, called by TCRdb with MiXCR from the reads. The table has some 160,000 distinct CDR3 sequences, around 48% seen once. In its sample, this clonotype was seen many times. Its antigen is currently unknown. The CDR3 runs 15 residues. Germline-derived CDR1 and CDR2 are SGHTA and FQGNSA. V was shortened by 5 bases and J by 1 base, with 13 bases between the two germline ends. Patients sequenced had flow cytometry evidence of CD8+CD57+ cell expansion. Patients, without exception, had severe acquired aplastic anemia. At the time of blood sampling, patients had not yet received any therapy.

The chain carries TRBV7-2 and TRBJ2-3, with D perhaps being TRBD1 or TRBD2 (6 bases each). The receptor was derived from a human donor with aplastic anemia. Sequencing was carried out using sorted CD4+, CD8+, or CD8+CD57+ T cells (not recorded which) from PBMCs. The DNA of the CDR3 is TGTGCCAGCAGCGCACAGGGAGGAGGCACAGATACGCAGTATTTT. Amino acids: CASSAQGGGTDTQYF.